This passage covers 4 T cell receptor beta chains from one sample sequenced in a study of cytomegalovirus exposure and HLA in healthy donors. The PCR was carried out with 60 Vbeta primers and 13 Jbeta primers. Measured with immunoSEQ multiplex PCR; TCRdb has only the in-frame clones, and not every one. Found here are over 90,000 clones, 73% of them singletons; the top ten hold roughly 3.6%. Sequenced input: PBMCs. These receptors all stem from a man between 40 and 49 years old in good health and CMV-seronegative.

This clone was observed a few times. The CDR3 reads CASSSHRGNTEAFF. CDR3 in DNA: TGTGCCAGTAGTTCCCACCGAGGGAACACTGAAGCTTTCTTT. The V call is TRBV19, the J call TRBJ1-1; D is ambiguous. Germline V gene data show CDR1 as LNHDA and CDR2 as SQIVND (reference sequence). The CDR3 contains 14 residues. V was trimmed by 5 bases and J by 1 base, leaving 11 bases between them. The whole variable domain, remainder taken from reference TRBV19 and TRBJ1-1, is DGGITQSPKYLFRKEGQNVTLSCEQNLNHDAMYWYRQDPGQGLRLIYYSQIVNDFQKGDIAEGYSVSREKKESFPLTVTSAQKNPTAFYLCASSSHRGNTEAFFGQGTRLTVV.

This chain uses TRBV18 with TRBJ1-1, with D maybe TRBD1 (6 bases). Germline assignment: CDR1 KGHSH and CDR2 LQKENI. V shed 2 bases and J shed 4 bases, with 20 bases lying between them. CDR3 length: 17 residues. CDR3 bases: TGTGCCAGCTCACCATACCGGGACACCCTCCGGGGCACTGAAGCTTTCTTT. Protein: CASSPYRDTLRGTEAFF.

This chain joins TRBV27 and TRBJ2-7, with D perhaps matching TRBD1 (6 bases). V lost 3 bases and J lost 4, with 13 bases in between. Germline loops: CDR1 MNHEY, CDR2 SMNVEV (reference sequence). The CDR3 spans 14 residues. CDR3 loop: CASSFGQSGYEQYF. DNA for the CDR3: TGTGCCAGCAGTTTTGGACAGTCAGGTTACGAGCAGTACTTC.

V gene TRBV5-4 combines with J gene TRBJ2-2; TRBD1 agrees at 8 bases. This CDR3 has 15 amino acids. J gave up 0 bases and V 4 bases, and 2 bases lay outside the gene matches. CDR1 and CDR2 (germline): SGHNT, YYREEE (reference sequence). The CDR3 loop is CASSPGQANTGELFF. The DNA of the CDR3 is TGTGCCAGCAGCCCGGGACAGGCGAACACCGGGGAGCTGTTTTTT.